This T cell receptor (beta chain) was identified in a study of blood T cells in healthy people across ages. This CDR3 is 12 amino acids long. Looked up from germline, CDR1 is LNHNV and CDR2 is YYDKDF (reference sequence). V lost 0 bases, J lost 8 bases, and 7 bases lay in between. This clonotype was picked up a small number of times. Caucasian individuals from Russia who were healthy and aged 6 to 90 acted as donors. Samples had at least 6.5 million PBMCs isolated from them. Primers used in a second PCR of about 6 to 11 cycles were a sample-barcoded 5' primer and a J-beta primer mix. Each cDNA molecule carried a tag from a template-switch adaptor that contained 12 random nucleotides. TCRdb reprocessed the 5' RACE reads with MiXCR, giving one entry per CDR3 protein. The sample has 1.5 million to 2 million distinct CDR3 sequences; roughly two fifths are singletons.

The sequence derives from a human donor in good health. V is TRBV15 and J is TRBJ1-2; D not resolved. The specimen sequenced was blood. CDR3 coding DNA: TGTGCCACCAGCAGAGACGGATGGGGCTACACCTTC. It codes for CATSRDGWGYTF.